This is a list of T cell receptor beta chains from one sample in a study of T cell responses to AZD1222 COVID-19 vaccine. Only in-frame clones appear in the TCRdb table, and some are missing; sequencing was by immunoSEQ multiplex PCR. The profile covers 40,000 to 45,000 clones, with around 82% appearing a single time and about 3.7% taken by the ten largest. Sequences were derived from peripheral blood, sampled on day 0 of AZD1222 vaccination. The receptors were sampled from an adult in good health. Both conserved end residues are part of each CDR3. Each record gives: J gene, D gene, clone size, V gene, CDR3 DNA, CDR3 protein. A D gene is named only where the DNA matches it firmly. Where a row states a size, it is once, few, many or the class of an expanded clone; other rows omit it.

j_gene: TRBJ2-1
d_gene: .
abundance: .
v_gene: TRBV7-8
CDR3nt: TGTGCCAGCAGCTACCCCGGGCGCTACAATGAGCAGTTCTTC
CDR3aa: CASSYPGRYNEQFF

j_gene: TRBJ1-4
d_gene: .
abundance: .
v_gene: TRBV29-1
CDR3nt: TGCAGCGTTTCGGACAAGGGGGGAGAAAAACTGTTTTTT
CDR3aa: CSVSDKGGEKLFF

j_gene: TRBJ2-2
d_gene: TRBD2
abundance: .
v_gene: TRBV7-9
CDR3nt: TGTGCCAGCAGCTTATCTCTTAGCGGGGCCCTCACCGGGGAGCTGTTTTTT
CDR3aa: CASSLSLSGALTGELFF

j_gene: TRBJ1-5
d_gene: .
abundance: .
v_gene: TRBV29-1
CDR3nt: TGCAGCGTTGAAAGGGGAATCAATCAGCCCCAGCATTTT
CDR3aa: CSVERGINQPQHF

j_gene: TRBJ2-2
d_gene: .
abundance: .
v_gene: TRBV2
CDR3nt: TGTGCCAGCAGCAGACTCGGAGGGCGGAACACCGGGGAGCTGTTTTTT
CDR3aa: CASSRLGGRNTGELFF

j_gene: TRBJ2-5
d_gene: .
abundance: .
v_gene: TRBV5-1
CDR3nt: TGCGCCAGCAGCTTTCCCGACCATCAAGAGACCCAGTACTTC
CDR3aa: CASSFPDHQETQYF

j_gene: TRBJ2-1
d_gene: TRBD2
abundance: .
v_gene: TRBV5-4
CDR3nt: TGTGCCAGCAGCTTGAAGGTGGGACTAGTAATAAGGCAGTTCTTC
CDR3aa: CASSLKVGLVIRQFF

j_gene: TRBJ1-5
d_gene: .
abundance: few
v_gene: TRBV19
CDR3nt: TGTGCTCCAATTGTGAAGCCCCAGCATTTT
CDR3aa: CAPIVKPQHF

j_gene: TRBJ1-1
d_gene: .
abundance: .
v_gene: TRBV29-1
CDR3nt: TGCAGCGTTGGGTCTGCCGGCAACACTGAAGCTTTCTTT
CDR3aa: CSVGSAGNTEAFF

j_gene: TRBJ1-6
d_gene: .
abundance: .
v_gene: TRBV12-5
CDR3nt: TGTGCTAGTGGTGATGGGGGGACGGCGGGGGCACCCCTCCACTTT
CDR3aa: CASGDGGTAGAPLHF

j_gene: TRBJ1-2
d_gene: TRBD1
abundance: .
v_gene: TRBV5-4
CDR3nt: TGTGCCAGCAGCTCTGGGACAGGGGGAAACTATGGCTACACCTTC
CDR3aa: CASSSGTGGNYGYTF

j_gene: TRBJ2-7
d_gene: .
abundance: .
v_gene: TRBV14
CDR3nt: TGTGCCAGCAGCCCTACAGGAATCTACGAGCAGTACTTC
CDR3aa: CASSPTGIYEQYF

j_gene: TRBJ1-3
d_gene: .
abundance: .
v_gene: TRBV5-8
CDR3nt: TGTGCCAGCAGCTTCAGAACAAACACCATATATTTT
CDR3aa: CASSFRTNTIYF

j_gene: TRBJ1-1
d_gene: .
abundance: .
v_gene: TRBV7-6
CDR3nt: TGTGCCAGCAGCCGATCACAGGGTTTGAACACTGAAGCTTTCTTT
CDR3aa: CASSRSQGLNTEAFF

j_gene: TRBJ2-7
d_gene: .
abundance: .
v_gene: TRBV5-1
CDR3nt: TGCGCCAGCACCTCGACAGTATCTACCTACGAGCAGTACTTC
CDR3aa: CASTSTVSTYEQYF

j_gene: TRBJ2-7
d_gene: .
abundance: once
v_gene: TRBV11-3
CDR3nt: TGTGCCAGCAGCTTAGGGCAGAGCTACGAGCAGTACTTC
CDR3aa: CASSLGQSYEQYF

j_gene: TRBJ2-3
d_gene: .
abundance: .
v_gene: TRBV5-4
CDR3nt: TGTGCCAGCAGCCGGGCGTCTGGCCCGGATACGCAGTATTTT
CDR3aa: CASSRASGPDTQYF

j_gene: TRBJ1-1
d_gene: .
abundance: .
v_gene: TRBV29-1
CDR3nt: TGCAGCGGCGTGGGGGACAAGTACGAAGCTTTCTTT
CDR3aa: CSGVGDKYEAFF

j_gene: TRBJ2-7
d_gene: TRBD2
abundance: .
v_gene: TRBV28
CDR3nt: TGTGCCAGCAGCGGGGGGGCAAAGCAGTACTTC
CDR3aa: CASSGGAKQYF

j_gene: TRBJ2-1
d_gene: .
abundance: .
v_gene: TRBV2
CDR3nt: TGTGCCAGCAGTGAAAATCAGCCCTATGAGCAGTTCTTC
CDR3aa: CASSENQPYEQFF

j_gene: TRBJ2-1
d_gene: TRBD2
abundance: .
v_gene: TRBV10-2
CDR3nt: TGCGCCAGCAAGCCCCCCGGCACTAGCGGCTCTAGGAATGAGCAGTTCTTC
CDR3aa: CASKPPGTSGSRNEQFF

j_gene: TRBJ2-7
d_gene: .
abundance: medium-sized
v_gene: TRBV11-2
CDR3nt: TGTGCCAGCAGCTCGGCCACGGGACTGGTCTACGAGCAGTACTTC
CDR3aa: CASSSATGLVYEQYF

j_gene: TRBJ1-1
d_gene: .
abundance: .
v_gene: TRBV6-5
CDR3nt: TGTGCCAGCAGTTACCCCGGAGGCCAGTCTTTCTTT
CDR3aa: CASSYPGGQSFF

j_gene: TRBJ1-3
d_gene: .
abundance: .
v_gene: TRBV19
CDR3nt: TGTGCCAGTACCACTCGGGGGTTTGGAAACACCATATATTTT
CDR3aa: CASTTRGFGNTIYF

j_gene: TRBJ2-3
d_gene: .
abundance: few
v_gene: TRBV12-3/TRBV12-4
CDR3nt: TGTGCCAGCTCGAGGGTGGGCGCAGATACGCAGTATTTT
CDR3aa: CASSRVGADTQYF

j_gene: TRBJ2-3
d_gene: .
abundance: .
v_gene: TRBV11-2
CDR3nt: TGTGCCACCCGGGGACGGGGCCATCACGTCACAGATACGCAGTATTTT
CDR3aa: CATRGRGHHVTDTQYF

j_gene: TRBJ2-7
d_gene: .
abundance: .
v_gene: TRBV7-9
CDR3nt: TGTGCCAGCAGCTTAGAGTACGAGCAGTACTTC
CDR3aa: CASSLEYEQYF

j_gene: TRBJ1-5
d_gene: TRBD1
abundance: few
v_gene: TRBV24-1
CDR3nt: TGTGCCACCAGTGATACCCGTGACAGGGCAGGCAATCAGCCCCAGCATTTT
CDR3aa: CATSDTRDRAGNQPQHF

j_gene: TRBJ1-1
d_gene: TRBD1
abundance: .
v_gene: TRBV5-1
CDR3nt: TGCGCCAGCAGCAATACAGGGGGCACTGAAGCTTTCTTT
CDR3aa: CASSNTGGTEAFF

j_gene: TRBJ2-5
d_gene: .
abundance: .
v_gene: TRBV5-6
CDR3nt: TGTGCCAGCAGCTTGAAAGGAGGGTGGGAGACCCAGTACTTC
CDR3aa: CASSLKGGWETQYF

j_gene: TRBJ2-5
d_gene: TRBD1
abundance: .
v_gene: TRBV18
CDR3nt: TGTGCCAGCTCACCCTACGGGACAGATGAGACCCAGTACTTC
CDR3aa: CASSPYGTDETQYF

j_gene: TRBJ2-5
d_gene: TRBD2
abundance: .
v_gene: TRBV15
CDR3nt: TGTGCCACCAGCAGAGATCGCGGGGGGGCTGAGACCCAGTACTTC
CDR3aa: CATSRDRGGAETQYF

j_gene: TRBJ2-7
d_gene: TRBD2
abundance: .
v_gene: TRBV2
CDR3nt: TGTGCCAGCTCATCTAGCGGGGGCAGCTCCTACGAGCAGTACTTC
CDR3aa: CASSSSGGSSYEQYF

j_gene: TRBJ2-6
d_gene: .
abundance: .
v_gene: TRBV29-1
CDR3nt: TGCAGCGTCCAACGGGACTCTGGGGCCAACGTCCTGACTTTC
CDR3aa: CSVQRDSGANVLTF

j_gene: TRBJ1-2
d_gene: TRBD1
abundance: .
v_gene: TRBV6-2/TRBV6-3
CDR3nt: TGTGCCAGCAGCTATCGGACAGGGCCTACTACTAACTATGGCTACACCTTC
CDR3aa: CASSYRTGPTTNYGYTF

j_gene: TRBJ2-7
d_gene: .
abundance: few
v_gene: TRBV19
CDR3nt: TGTGCCAGTAGTATAGGCCGCGAAGAGCAGTACTTC
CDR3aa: CASSIGREEQYF

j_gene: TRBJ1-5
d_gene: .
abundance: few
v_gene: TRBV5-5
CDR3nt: TGTGCCAGCAGCTTGGGGGGGGACCCATCTCAGCCCCAGCATTTT
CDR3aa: CASSLGGDPSQPQHF

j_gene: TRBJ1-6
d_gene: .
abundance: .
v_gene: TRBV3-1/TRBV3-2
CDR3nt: TGTGCCAGCAGCCAAGATGTACAGGTCTATAATTCACCCCTCCACTTT
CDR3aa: CASSQDVQVYNSPLHF

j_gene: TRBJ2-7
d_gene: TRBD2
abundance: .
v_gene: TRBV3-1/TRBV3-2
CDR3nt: TGTGCCAGCAGCCGCCTATCGGACGGGGGGAGGAACGAGCAGTACTTC
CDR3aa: CASSRLSDGGRNEQYF

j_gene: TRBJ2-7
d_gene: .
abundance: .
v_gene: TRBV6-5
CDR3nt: TGTGCCAGCAGTCGAGACGGAGCGGGTTACGAGCAGTACTTC
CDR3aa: CASSRDGAGYEQYF

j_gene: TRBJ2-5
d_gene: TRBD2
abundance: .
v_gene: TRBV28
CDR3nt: TGTGCCAGCAGTTTCCGGACTAGCGGGGGGGCCGAGGAGACCCAGTACTTC
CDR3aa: CASSFRTSGGAEETQYF

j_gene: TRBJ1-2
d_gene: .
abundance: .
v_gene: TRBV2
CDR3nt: TGTGCCAGCAGTGAATTGTCAGGGGCTAACTATGGCTACACCTTC
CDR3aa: CASSELSGANYGYTF

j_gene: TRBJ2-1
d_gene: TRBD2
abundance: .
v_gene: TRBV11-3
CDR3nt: TGTGCCAGCAGCTTAGTAGCGGGGGCGTACAATGAGCAGTTCTTC
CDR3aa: CASSLVAGAYNEQFF

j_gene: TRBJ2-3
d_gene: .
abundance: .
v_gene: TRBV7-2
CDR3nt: TGTGCCAGCAGCTTATTGGCGGTGGGGGATACGCAGTATTTT
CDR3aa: CASSLLAVGDTQYF

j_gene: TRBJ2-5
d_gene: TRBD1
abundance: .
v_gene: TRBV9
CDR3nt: TGTGCCAGCAGCAAGAGGACAGGGACAGAGACCCAGTACTTC
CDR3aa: CASSKRTGTETQYF

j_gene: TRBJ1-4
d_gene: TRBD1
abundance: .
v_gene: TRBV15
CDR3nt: TGTGCCACCAGCACCCAGCGACAGGGGTGGAGTGAAAAACTGTTTTTT
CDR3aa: CATSTQRQGWSEKLFF

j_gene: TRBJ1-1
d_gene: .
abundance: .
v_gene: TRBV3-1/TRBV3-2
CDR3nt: TGTGCCAGCAGCCAAGGGGGTGAAGCTTTCTTT
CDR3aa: CASSQGGEAFF

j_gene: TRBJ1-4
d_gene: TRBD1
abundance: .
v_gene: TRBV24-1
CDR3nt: TGTGCCACCAGTGAGGCCGGGACAGTGGAAAAACTGTTTTTT
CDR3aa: CATSEAGTVEKLFF